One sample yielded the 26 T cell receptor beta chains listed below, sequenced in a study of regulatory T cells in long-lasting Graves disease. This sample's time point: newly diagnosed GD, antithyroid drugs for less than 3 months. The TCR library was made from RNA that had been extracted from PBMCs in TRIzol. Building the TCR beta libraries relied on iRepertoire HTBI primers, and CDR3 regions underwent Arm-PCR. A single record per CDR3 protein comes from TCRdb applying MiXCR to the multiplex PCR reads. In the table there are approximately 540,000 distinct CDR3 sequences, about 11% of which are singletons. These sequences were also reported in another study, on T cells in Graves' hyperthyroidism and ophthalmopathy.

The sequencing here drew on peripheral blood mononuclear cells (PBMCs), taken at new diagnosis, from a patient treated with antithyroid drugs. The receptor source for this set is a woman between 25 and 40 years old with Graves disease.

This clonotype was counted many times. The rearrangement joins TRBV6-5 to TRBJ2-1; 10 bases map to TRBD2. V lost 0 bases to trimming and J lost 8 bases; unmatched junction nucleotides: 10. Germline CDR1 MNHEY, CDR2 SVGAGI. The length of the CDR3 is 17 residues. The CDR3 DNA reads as TGTGCCAGCAGTTACTCGATCCTAGCGGGAGAGGCATATGAGCAGTTCTTC. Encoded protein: CASSYSILAGEAYEQFF.

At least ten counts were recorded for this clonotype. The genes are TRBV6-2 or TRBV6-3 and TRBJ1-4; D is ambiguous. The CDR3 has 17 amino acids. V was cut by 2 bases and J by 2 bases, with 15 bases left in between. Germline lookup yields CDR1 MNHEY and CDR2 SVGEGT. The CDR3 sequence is CASSYPLEVSTNEKLFF. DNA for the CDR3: TGTGCCAGCAGTTACCCGCTGGAGGTATCGACTAATGAAAAACTGTTTTTT.

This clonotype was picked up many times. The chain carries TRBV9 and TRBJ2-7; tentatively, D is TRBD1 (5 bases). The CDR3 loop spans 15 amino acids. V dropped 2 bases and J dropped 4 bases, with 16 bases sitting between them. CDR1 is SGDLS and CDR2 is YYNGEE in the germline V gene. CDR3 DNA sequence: TGTGCCAGCAGCGTGGGGCAGGGTATGTCGTACGAGCAGTACTTC. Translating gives CASSVGQGMSYEQYF.

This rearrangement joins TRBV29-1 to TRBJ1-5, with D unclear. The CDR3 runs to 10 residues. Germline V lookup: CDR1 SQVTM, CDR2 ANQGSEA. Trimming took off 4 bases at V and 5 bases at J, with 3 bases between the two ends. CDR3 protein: CSVGDQPQHF. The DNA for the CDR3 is TGCAGCGTTGGGGATCAGCCCCAGCATTTT. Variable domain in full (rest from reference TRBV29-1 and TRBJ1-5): SAVISQKPSRDICQRGTSLTIQCQVDSQVTMMFWYRQQPGQSLTLIATANQGSEATYESGFVIDKFPISRPNLTFSTLTVSNMSPEDSSIYLCSVGDQPQHFGDGTRLSIL.

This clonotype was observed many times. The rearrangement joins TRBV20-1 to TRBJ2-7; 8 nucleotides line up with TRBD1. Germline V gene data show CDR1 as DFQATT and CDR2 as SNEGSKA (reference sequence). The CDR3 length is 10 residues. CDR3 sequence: CRDRAGEQYF. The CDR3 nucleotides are TGCAGGGACAGGGCGGGCGAGCAGTACTTC.

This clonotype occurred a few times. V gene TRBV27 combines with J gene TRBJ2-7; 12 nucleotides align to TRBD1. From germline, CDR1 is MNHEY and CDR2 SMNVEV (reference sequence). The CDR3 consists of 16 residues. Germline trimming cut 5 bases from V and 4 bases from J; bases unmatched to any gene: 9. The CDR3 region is CASSVGPGQGAYEQYF. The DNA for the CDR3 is TGTGCCAGCAGTGTAGGGCCGGGACAGGGGGCTTACGAGCAGTACTTC.

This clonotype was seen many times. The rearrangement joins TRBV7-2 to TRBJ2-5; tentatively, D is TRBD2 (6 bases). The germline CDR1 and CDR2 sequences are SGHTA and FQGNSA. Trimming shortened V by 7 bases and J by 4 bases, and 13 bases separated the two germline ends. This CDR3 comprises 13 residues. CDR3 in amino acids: CASKVKGGETQYF. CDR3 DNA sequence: TGTGCCAGCAAGGTGAAGGGAGGAGAGACCCAGTACTTC. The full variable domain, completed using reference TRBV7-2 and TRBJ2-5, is GAGVSQSPSNKVTEKGKDVELRCDPISGHTALYWYRQSLGQGLEFLIYFQGNSAPDKSGLPSDRFSAERTGGSVSTLTIQRTQQEDSAVYLCASKVKGGETQYFGPGTRLLVL.

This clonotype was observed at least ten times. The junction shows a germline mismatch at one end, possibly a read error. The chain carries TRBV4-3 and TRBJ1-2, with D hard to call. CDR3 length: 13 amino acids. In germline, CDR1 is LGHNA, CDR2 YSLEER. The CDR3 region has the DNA TGTGCCAGCAGCCCAGGCCTAAATTATGGCTACACCTTC. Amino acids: CASSPGLNYGYTF.

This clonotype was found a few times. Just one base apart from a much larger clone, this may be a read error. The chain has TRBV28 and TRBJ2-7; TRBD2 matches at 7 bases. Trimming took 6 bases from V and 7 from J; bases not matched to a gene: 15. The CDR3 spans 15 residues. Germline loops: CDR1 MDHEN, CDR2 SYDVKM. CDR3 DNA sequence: TGTGCCAGCAGGAAGGGCGGGAGAGCCTACAATGAGCAGTACTTC. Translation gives CASRKGGRAYNEQYF. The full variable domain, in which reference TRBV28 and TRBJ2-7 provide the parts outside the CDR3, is DVKVTQSSRYLVKRTGEKVFLECVQDMDHENMFWYRQDPGLGLRLIYFSYDVKMKEKGDIPEGYSVSREKKERFSLILESASTNQTSMYLCASRKGGRAYNEQYFGPGTRLTVT.

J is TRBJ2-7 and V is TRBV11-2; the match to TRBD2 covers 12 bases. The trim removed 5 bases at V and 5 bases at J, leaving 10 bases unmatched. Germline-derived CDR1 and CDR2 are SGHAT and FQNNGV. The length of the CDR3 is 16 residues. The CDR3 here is CASSLARTSGINEQYF. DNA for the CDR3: TGTGCCAGCAGCCTAGCCCGGACTAGCGGGATCAACGAGCAGTACTTC.

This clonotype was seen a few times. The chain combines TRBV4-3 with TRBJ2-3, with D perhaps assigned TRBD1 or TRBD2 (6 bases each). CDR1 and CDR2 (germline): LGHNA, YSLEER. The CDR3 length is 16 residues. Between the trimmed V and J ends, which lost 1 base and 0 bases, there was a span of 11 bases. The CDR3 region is CASSQGGDISTDTQYF. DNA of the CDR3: TGCGCCAGCAGCCAAGGGGGGGACATTAGCACAGATACGCAGTATTTT.

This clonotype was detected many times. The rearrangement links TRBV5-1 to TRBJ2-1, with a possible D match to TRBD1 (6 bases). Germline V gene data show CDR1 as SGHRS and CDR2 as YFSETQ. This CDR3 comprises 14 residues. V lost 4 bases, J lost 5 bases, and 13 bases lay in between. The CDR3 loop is CASSTTGNHNEQFF. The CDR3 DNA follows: TGCGCCAGCAGCACCACAGGGAATCACAATGAGCAGTTCTTC.

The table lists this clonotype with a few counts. CDR3 in DNA: TGTGCCAGCAGCTCAAACGGGTCCCCGGGAAACACCATATATTTT. Its translation is CASSSNGSPGNTIYF. The genes are TRBV11-2 and TRBJ1-3; no clear D gene. Germline-derived CDR1 and CDR2 are SGHAT and FQNNGV. V was cut by 4 bases and J by 4 bases, with 14 bases left in between. The CDR3 sequence is 15 residues long.

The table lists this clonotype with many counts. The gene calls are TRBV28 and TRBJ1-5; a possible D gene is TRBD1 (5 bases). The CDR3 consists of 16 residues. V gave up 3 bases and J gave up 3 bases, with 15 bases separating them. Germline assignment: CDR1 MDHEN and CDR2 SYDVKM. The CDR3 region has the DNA TGTGCCAGCAGTTTTAGGTCGGGGGGACCCAATCAGCCCCAGCATTTT. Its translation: CASSFRSGGPNQPQHF.

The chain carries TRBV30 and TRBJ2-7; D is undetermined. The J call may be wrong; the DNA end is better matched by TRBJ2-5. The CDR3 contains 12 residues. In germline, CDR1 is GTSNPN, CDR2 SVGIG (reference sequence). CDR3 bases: TGTGCCTATGGGGTGGGACAAGAGACCCAGTACTTC. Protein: CAYGVGQETQYF.

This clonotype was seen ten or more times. The CDR3 DNA reads as TGTGCCATCAGTGACACGGGACTAGCGGGAGCGGAAAGAGATACGCAGTATTTT. Its protein is CAISDTGLAGAERDTQYF. The rearrangement uses TRBV10-3 and TRBJ2-3; TRBD2 aligns across 14 bases. CDR3 length equals 18 residues. Trimming at V came to 3 bases and at J to 5 bases, leaving 10 bases not matched to a gene. Germline assignment: CDR1 ENHRY and CDR2 SYGVKD.

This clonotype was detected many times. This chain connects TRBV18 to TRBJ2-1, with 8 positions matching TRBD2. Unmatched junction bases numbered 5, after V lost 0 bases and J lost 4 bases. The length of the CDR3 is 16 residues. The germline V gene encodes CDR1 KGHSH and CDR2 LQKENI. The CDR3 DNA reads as TGTGCCAGCTCACCACCTTCACTAGCGGCTTACAATGAGCAGTTCTTC. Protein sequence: CASSPPSLAAYNEQFF. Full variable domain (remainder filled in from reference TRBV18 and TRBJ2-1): NAGVMQNPRHLVRRRGQEARLRCSPMKGHSHVYWYRQLPEEGLKFMVYLQKENIIDESGMPKERFSAEFPKEGPSILRIQQVVRGDSAAYFCASSPPSLAAYNEQFFGPGTRLTVL.

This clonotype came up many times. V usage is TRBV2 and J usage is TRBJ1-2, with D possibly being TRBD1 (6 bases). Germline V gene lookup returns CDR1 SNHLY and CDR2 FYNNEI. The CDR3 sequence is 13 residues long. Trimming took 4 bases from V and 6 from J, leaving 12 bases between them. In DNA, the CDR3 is TGTGCCAGCAGTGTACAGGGCAGTAATGGCTACACCTTC. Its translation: CASSVQGSNGYTF.

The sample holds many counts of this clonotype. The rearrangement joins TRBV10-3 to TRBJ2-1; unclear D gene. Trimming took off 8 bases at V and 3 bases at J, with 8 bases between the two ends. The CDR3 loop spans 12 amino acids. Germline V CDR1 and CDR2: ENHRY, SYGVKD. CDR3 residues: CAIGRFYNEQFF. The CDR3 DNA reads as TGTGCCATCGGGCGGTTCTACAATGAGCAGTTCTTC.

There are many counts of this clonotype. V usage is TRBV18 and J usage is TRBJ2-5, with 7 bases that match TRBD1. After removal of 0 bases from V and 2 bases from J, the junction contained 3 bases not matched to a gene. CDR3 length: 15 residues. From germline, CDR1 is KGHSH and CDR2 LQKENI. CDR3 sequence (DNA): TGTGCCAGCTCACCACCCGGGACAGTTCAAGAGACCCAGTACTTC. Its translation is CASSPPGTVQETQYF.

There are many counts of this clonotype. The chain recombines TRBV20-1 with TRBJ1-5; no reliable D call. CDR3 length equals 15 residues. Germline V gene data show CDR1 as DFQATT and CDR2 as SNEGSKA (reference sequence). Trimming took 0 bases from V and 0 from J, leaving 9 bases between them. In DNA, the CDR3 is TGCAGTGCTAGAGAAAGGCAGAATAGCAATCAGCCCCAGCATTTT. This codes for CSARERQNSNQPQHF.

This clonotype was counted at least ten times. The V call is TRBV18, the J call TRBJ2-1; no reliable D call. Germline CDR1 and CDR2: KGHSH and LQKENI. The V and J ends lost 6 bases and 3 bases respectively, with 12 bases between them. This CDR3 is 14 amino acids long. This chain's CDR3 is CASSERTVYNEQFF. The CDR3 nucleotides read TGTGCCAGCTCCGAGCGTACGGTCTACAATGAGCAGTTCTTC.

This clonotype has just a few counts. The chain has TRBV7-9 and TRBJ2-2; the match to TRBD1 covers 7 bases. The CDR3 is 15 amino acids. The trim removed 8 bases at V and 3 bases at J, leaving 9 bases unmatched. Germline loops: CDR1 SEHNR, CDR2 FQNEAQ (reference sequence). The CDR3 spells CASETGDPYTGELFF. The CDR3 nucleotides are TGTGCCAGCGAAACAGGGGACCCCTACACCGGGGAGCTGTTTTTT.

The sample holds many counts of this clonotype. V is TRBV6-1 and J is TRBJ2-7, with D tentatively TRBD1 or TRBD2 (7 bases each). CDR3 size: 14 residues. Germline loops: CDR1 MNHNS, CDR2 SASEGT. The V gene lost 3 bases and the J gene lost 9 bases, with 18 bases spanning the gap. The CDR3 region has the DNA TGTGCCAGCAGTGATATAGGGAGGGGGCCAAGGCAGTACTTC. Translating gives CASSDIGRGPRQYF.

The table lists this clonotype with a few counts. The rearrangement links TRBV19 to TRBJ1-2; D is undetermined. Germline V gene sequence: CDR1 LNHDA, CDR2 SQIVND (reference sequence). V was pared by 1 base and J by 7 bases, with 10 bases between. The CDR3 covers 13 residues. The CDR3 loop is CASSIGMFTGYTF. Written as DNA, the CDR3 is TGTGCCAGTAGTATAGGGATGTTTACTGGCTACACCTTC.

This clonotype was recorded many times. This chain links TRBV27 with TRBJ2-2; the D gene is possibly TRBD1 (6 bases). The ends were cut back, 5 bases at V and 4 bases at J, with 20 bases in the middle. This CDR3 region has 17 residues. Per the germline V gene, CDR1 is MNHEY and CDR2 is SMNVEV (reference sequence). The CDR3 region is CASSPLLQGPFTGELFF. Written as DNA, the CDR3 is TGTGCCAGCAGTCCCCTCCTGCAGGGGCCCTTCACCGGGGAGCTGTTTTTT.